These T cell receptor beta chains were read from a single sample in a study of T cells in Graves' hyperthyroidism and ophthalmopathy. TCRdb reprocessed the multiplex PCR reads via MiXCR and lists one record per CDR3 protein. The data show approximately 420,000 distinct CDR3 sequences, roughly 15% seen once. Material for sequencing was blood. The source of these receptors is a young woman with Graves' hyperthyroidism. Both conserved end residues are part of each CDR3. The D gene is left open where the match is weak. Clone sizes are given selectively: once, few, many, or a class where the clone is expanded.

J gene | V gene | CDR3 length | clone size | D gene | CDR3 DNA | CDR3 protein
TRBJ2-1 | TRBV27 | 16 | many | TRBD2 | TGTGCCAGCAGTTTATCCCCCTGGCGGGAGGGGAATGAGCAGTTCTTC | CASSLSPWREGNEQFF
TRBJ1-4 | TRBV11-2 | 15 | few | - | TGTGCCAGCAGCTTAGGAGTCTTGGATAATGAAAAACTGTTTTTT | CASSLGVLDNEKLFF
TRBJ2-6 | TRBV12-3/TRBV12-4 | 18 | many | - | TGTGCCAGCAGCCATCTTCTAGCGAGGAGCTCTGGGGCCAACGTCCTGACTTTC | CASSHLLARSSGANVLTF
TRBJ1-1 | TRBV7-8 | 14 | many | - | TGTGCCAGCAGCTCGCGTACGTCGGACACTGAAGCTTTCTTT | CASSSRTSDTEAFF
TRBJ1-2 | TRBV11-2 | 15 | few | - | TGTGCCAGCAGCTTAGATCCCGGCGGAAACTATGGCAACACCTTC | CASSLDPGGNYGNTF
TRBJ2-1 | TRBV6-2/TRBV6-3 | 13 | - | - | TGTGCTACGACAGCGGTACTCTACAATGAGCAGTTCTTC | CATTAVLYNEQFF
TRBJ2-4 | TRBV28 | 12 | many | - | TGTGCCAGCAGAAGGGGGAGAAACATTCAGTACTTC | CASRRGRNIQYF
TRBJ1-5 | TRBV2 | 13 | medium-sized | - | TGTGCCAGCAGGGGGACAATGGGACAGCCCCAGCATTTT | CASRGTMGQPQHF
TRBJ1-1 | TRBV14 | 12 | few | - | TGTGCCAGCAGCTCTTTCACAGGTGAAGCTTTCTTT | CASSSFTGEAFF
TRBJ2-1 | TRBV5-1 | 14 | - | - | TGCGCCAGCAGCCGGGACTCAACAGACAATGAGCAGTTCTTC | CASSRDSTDNEQFF
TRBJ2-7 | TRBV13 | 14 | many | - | TGTGCCAGCAGCCAAATTCGGACCGGCTACGAGCAGTACTTC | CASSQIRTGYEQYF
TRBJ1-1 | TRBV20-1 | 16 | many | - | TGCAGTGCGGGACGCCCCCCTCTAGGGATGAACACTGAAGCTTTCTTT | CSAGRPPLGMNTEAFF
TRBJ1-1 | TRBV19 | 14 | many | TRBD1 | TGTGCCAGTACCGACAGACAGGGCGGGACTGAAGCTTTCTTT | CASTDRQGGTEAFF
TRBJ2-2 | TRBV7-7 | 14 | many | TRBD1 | TGTGCTAGCAGCGTGGACAGGGCAGCTGGGGAGCTGTTTTTT | CASSVDRAAGELFF
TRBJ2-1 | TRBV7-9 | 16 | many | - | TGTGCCAGCAGCTCAAGGGGAACACCGGGTATAATTGAGCAGTTCTTC | CASSSRGTPGIIEQFF
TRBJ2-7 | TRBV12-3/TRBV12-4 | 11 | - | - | TGTGCCAGCAGTTTCGGGCACGAGCAGTACTTC | CASSFGHEQYF
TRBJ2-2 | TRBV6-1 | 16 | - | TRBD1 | TGTGCCAGCAGTCAACGACAGGGGGCGCCCACCGGGGAGCTGTTTTTT | CASSQRQGAPTGELFF
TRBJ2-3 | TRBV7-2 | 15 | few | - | TGTTCCAGCAGCCAACCGGGACTGGGCACAGATACGCAGTATTTT | CSSSQPGLGTDTQYF
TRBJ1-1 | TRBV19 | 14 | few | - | TGTGCCAGTAGTTTACCCCGGCGGGGAACTGAAGCTTTCTTT | CASSLPRRGTEAFF
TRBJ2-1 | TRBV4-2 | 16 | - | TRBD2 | TGTGCCAGCAGCCAATTTTCAACCGGGACTAGAGACGAGCAGTTCTTC | CASSQFSTGTRDEQFF
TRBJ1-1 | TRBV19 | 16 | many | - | TGTGCCAGTACCATTGGGGTTGACAGGCCCGCCATTGAAGCTTTCTTT | CASTIGVDRPAIEAFF
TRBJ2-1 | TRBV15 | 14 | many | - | TGTGCCACCAGCAGAGATTTGGTCGGGAATGAGCAGTTCTTC | CATSRDLVGNEQFF
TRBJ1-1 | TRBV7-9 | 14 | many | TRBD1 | TGTGCCAGCAGTAGGGACAGTAAGAACACTGAAGCTTTCTTT | CASSRDSKNTEAFF
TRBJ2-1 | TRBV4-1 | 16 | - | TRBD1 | TGCGCCAGCAGCCAGGGGACAGGGGGTCCGTATTATGAGCAGTTCTTC | CASSQGTGGPYYEQFF
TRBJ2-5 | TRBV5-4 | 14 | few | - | TGTGCCAGCAGCTTGGCCAACGGGCCAGAGACCCAGTACTTC | CASSLANGPETQYF
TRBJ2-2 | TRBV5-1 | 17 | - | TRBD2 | TGCGCCAGCAGCTTGGTGCTAGCGGGAGATATTGGCGGGGAGCTGTTTTTT | CASSLVLAGDIGGELFF
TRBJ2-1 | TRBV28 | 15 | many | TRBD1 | TGTGCCAGCAGTTCGGAACGGACAGGGTACAATGAGCAGTTCTTC | CASSSERTGYNEQFF
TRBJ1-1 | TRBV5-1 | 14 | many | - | TGCGCCAGCAGCTTGTTTAGGGGAAGCACTGAAGCTTTCTTT | CASSLFRGSTEAFF
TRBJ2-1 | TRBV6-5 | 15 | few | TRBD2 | TGTGCCAGCAGTTACTTACTAGCGGGAGGCAATGAGCAGTTCTTC | CASSYLLAGGNEQFF